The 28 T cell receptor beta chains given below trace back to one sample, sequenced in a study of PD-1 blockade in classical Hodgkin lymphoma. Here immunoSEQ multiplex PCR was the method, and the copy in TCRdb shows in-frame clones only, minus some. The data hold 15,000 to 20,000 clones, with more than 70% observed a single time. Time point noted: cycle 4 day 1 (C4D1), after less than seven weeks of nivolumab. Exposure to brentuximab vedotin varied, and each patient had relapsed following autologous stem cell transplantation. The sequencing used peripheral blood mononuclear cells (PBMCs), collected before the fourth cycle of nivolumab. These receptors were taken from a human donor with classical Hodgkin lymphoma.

The CDR3 DNA is TGCGCCAGCAGCTTGGCGGATAATGAAAAACTGTTTTTT. Its translation: CASSLADNEKLFF. The chain combines TRBV5-1 with TRBJ1-4; the D is unclear. Trimming removed 0 bases from V and 4 bases from J, with 4 bases in between. The CDR3 length is 13 residues. Germline V gene sequence: CDR1 SGHRS, CDR2 YFSETQ.

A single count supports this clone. CDR3 bases: TGTGCCAGCAGAACGGGTGGGGGCCGATACAATGAGCAGTTCTTC. Its translation is CASRTGGGRYNEQFF. The rearrangement links TRBV28 to TRBJ2-1, with D possibly matching TRBD1 (6 bases). The V end was cut by 6 bases, the J end by 4 bases, with 16 bases between. This CDR3 comprises 15 residues. Germline-derived CDR1 and CDR2 are MDHEN and SYDVKM.

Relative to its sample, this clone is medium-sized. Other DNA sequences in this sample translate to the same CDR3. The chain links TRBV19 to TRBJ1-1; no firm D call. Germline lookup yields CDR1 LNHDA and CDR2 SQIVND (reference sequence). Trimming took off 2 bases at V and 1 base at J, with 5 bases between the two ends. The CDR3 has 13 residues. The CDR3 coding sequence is TGTGCCAGTAGTATAAACTCGAACACTGAAGCTTTCTTT. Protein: CASSINSNTEAFF.

CDR3 loop: CASMRGGTDTQYF. For the CDR3, the DNA is TGTGCCAGCATGCGGGGGGGGACAGATACGCAGTATTTT. The rearrangement joins TRBV2 to TRBJ2-3, with 9 bases aligning to TRBD2. CDR3 length: 13 residues. The trim removed 7 bases at V and 3 bases at J, leaving 2 bases unmatched. From germline, CDR1 is SNHLY and CDR2 FYNNEI.

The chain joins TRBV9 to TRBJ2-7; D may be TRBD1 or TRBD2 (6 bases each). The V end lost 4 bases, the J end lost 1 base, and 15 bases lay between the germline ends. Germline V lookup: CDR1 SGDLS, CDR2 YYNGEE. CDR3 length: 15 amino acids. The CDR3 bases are TGTGCCAGCAGCCCCACCACGGGGGCGTCCTACGAGCAGTACTTC. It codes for CASSPTTGASYEQYF.

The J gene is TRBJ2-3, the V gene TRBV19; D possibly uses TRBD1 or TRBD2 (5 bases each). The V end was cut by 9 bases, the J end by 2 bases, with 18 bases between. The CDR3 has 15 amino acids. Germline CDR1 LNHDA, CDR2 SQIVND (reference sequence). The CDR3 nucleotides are TGTGCCAGCTTCAAGGGGACCGACCACACAGATACGCAGTATTTT. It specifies CASFKGTDHTDTQYF.

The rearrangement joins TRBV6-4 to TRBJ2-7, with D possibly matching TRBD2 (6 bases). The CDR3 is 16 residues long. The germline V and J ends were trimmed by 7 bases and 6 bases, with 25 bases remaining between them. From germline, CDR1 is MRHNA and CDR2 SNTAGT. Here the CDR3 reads CASNLEEGGKAVEQYF. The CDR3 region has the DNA TGTGCCAGCAACCTGGAGGAGGGCGGGAAAGCCGTCGAGCAGTACTTC.

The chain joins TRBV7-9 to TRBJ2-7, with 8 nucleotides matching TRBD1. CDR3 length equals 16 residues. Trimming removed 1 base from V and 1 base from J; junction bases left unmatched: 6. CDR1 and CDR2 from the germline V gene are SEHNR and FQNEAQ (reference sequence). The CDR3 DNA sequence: TGTGCCAGCAGCTTAGTGGGCAGGGGGCAGTCCTACGAGCAGTACGTC. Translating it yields CASSLVGRGQSYEQYV.

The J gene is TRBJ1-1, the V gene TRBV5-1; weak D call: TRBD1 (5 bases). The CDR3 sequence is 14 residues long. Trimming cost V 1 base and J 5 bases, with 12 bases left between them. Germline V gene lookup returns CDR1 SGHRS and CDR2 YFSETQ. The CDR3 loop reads CASSLRGDGTEAFF. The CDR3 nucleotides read TGCGCCAGCAGCTTGCGGGGGGATGGAACTGAAGCTTTCTTT. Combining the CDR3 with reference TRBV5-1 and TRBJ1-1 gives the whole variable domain KAGVTQTPRYLIKTRGQQVTLSCSPISGHRSVSWYQQTPGQGLQFLFEYFSETQRNKGNFPGRFSGRQFSNSRSEMNVSTLELGDSALYLCASSLRGDGTEAFFGQGTRLTVV.

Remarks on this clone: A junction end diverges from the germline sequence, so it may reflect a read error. The CDR3 DNA reads as TGCAGCGTGAGACAGGGAAACACGAAAACCGGGGAGCTGTTTTTT. Translation: CSVRQGNTKTGELFF. The chain carries TRBV29-1 and TRBJ2-2; 7 positions agree with TRBD1. Germline V gives CDR1 SQVTM, CDR2 ANQGSEA. CDR3 length: 15 amino acids.

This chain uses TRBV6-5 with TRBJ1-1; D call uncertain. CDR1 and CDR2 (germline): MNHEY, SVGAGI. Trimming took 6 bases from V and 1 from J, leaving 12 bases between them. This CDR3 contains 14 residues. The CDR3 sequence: CASRPGSGNTEAFF. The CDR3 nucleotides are TGTGCCAGCAGACCGGGTTCCGGGAACACTGAAGCTTTCTTT.

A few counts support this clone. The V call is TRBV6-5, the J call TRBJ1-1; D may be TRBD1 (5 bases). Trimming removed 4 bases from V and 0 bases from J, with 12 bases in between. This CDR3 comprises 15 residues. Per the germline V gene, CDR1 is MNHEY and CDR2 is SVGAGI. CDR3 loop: CASSSTASMNTEAFF. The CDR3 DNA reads TGTGCCAGCAGTTCGACAGCGAGTATGAACACTGAAGCTTTCTTT.

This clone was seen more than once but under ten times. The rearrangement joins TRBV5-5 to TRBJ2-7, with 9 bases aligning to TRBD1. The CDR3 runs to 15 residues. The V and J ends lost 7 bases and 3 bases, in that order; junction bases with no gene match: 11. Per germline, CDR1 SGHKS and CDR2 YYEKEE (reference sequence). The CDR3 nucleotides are TGTGCCAGCGGGACCCCTGGGACAGGGATCTACGAGCAGTACGTC. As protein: CASGTPGTGIYEQYV.

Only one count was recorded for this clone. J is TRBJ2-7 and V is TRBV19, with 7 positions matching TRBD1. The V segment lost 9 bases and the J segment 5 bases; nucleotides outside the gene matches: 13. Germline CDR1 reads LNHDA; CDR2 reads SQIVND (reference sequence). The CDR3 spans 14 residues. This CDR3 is CARPKGQRWDEQYF. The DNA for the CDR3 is TGTGCCAGGCCTAAGGGACAGCGGTGGGACGAGCAGTACTTC.

In DNA form, the CDR3 reads TGTGCCAGCAGCGGGACTTGGGGGCCTACTTTGGGGTTTCCCGGGGAGCTGTTTTTT. It translates to CASSGTWGPTLGFPGELFF. This sequence joins TRBV7-2 and TRBJ2-2, with D perhaps given as TRBD1 or TRBD2 (6 bases each). V lost 5 bases, J lost 6 bases, and 28 bases lay in between. Germline V gives CDR1 SGHTA, CDR2 FQGNSA. The CDR3 length is 19 residues.

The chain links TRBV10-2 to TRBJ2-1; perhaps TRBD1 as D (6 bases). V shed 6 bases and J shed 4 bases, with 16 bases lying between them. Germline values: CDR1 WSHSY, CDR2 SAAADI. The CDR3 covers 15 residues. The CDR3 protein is CASRSGTGLYNEQFF. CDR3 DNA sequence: TGCGCCAGCAGGAGCGGTACAGGGTTATACAATGAGCAGTTCTTC.

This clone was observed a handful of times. The CDR3 loop is CASAEGAGANVLTF. CDR3 nucleotides: TGTGCCAGTGCCGAGGGGGCTGGGGCCAACGTCCTGACTTTC. V and J are TRBV19 and TRBJ2-6; D possibly corresponds to TRBD1 (6 bases). V was trimmed by 8 bases and J by 2 bases, leaving 10 bases between them. CDR1 LNHDA and CDR2 SQIVND come from the germline V gene (reference sequence). The CDR3 has 14 amino acids.

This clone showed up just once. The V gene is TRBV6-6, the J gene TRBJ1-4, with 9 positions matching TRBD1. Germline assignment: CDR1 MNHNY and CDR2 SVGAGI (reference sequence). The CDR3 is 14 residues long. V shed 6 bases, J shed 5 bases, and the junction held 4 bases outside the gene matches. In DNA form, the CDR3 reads TGTGCCAGCAGCCACAGGGGGCTAAATGAAAAACTGTTTTTT. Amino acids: CASSHRGLNEKLFF.

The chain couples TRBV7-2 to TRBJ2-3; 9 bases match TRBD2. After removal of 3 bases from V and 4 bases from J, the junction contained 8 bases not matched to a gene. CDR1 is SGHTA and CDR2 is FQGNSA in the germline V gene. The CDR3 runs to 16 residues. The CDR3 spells CASSFASGKTSDTQYF. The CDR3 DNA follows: TGTGCCAGCAGCTTTGCTAGCGGGAAAACGTCAGATACGCAGTATTTT.

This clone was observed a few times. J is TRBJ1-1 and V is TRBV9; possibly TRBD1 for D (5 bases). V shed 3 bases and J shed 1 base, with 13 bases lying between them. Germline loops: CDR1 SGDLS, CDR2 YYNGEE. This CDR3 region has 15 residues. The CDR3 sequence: CASSEQGRGNTEAFF. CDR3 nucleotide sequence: TGTGCCAGCAGCGAGCAGGGTCGTGGGAACACTGAAGCTTTCTTT. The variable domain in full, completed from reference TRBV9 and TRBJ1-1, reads DSGVTQTPKHLITATGQRVTLRCSPRSGDLSVYWYQQSLDQGLQFLIQYYNGEERAKGNILERFSAQQFPDLHSELNLSSLELGDSALYFCASSEQGRGNTEAFFGQGTRLTVV.

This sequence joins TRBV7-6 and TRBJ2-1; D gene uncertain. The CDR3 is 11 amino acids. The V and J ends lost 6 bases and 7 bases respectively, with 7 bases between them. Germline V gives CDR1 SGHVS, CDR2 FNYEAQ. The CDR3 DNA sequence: TGTGCCAGCAGTCTCAATAATGAGCAGTTCTTC. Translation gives CASSLNNEQFF.

The CDR3, as DNA: TGTGCCAGCAACATCGACAGTAAGTTATCGACTGAAGCTTTCTTT. It specifies CASNIDSKLSTEAFF. J is TRBJ1-1 and V is TRBV5-5, with D possibly TRBD1 on 5 matching bases. This CDR3 comprises 15 residues. The V gene's germline CDR1 is SGHKS and CDR2 YYEKEE (reference sequence). V lost 6 bases and J 5 bases, leaving 20 bases between the germline ends.

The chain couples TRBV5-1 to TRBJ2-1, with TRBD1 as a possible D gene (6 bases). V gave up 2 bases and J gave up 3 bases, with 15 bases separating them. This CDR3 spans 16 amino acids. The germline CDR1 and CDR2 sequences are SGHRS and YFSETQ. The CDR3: CASSLEQGAVYNEQFF. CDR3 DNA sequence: TGCGCCAGCAGCTTAGAACAGGGAGCAGTCTACAATGAGCAGTTCTTC. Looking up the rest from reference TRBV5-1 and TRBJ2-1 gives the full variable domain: KAGVTQTPRYLIKTRGQQVTLSCSPISGHRSVSWYQQTPGQGLQFLFEYFSETQRNKGNFPGRFSGRQFSNSRSEMNVSTLELGDSALYLCASSLEQGAVYNEQFFGPGTRLTVL.

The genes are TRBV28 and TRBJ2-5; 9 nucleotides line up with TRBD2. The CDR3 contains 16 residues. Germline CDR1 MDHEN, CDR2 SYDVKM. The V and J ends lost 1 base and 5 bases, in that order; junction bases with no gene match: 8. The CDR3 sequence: CASSLSGGGARETQYF. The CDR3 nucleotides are TGTGCCAGCAGTTTATCCGGCGGGGGGGCCCGGGAGACCCAGTACTTC.

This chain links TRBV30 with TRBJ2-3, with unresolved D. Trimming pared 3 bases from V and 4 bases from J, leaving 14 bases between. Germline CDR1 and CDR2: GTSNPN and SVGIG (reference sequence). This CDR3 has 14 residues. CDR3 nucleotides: TGTGCCTGGAGCCCCTTAGGTAGGGCAGATACGCAGTATTTT. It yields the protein CAWSPLGRADTQYF.

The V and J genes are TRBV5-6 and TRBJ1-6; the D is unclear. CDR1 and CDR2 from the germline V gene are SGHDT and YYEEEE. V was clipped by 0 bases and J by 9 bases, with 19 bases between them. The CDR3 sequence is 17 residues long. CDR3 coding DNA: TGTGCCAGCAGCTTGGGGGAGACCCGCCTCTCGCCTTCACCCCTCCACTTT. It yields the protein CASSLGETRLSPSPLHF.

The CDR3, as DNA: TGCGCCAGCAAGCCCCAAACCCTCTATGGCTACACCTTC. It translates to CASKPQTLYGYTF. This chain joins TRBV10-2 and TRBJ1-2; D remains ambiguous. V was cut by 7 bases and J by 4 bases, with 13 bases left in between. The CDR3 has 13 residues. Germline V gives CDR1 WSHSY, CDR2 SAAADI.

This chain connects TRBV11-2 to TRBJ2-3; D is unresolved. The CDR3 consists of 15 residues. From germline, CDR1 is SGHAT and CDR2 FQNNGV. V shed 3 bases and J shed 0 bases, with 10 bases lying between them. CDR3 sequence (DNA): TGTGCCAGCAGCTTCATTGGGTCGAGCACAGATACGCAGTATTTT. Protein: CASSFIGSSTDTQYF. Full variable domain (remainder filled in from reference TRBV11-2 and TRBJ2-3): EAGVAQSPRYKIIEKRQSVAFWCNPISGHATLYWYQQILGQGPKLLIQFQNNGVVDDSQLPKDRFSAERLKGVDSTLKIQPAKLEDSAVYLCASSFIGSSTDTQYFGPGTRLTVL.